The 16 T cell receptor beta chains in this list originate from one sample, sequenced in a study of T cell responses to AZD1222 COVID-19 vaccine. TCRdb's table, derived via immunoSEQ multiplex PCR, lists solely in-frame clones and lacks some. There are some 130,000 clones in the sample; roughly 92% occur only once, and roughly 5.4% lies in the top ten. The material sequenced was peripheral blood, taken on day 0 of AZD1222 vaccination. The origin of the receptors is an adult in good health.

The rearrangement uses TRBV27 and TRBJ1-5; D may be TRBD1 (5 bases). Looked up from germline, CDR1 is MNHEY and CDR2 is SMNVEV (reference sequence). V lost 8 bases to trimming and J lost 5 bases, with 13 bases between them. The CDR3 length is 13 residues. This CDR3 reads CASLDKRYQPQHF. The CDR3 coding sequence is TGTGCCAGCCTGGACAAGCGATATCAGCCCCAGCATTTT.

This CDR3 reads CASSLGGNTEAFF. The CDR3 DNA reads TGTGCCAGCAGTCTGGGGGGAAACACTGAAGCTTTCTTT. The chain couples TRBV3-1 (or the pseudogene TRBV3-2) to TRBJ1-1; tentatively, D is TRBD1 (5 bases). Germline V gene lookup returns CDR1 LGHDT and CDR2 YNNKEL (reference sequence). The CDR3 totals 13 residues. Trimming cost V 6 bases and J 2 bases, with 10 bases left between them.

This clone was observed a single time. The chain uses TRBV5-1 and TRBJ2-1; D may correspond to TRBD1 or TRBD2 (5 bases each). The CDR3 has 13 residues. The V gene lost 6 bases and the J gene lost 8 bases, with 15 bases spanning the gap. Germline CDR1 SGHRS, CDR2 YFSETQ. This CDR3 reads CASKDTRGYEQFF. The DNA of the CDR3 is TGCGCCAGCAAAGACACCCGGGGCTATGAGCAGTTCTTC.

The rearrangement uses TRBV25-1 and TRBJ1-2, with TRBD1 matching over 8 bases. Looked up from germline, CDR1 is MGHDK and CDR2 is SYGVNS. The trim removed 5 bases at V and 6 bases at J, leaving 11 bases unmatched. This CDR3 comprises 15 residues. CDR3 loop: CASSSDRVTFHGYTF. The CDR3 DNA is TGTGCCAGCAGTTCGGACAGGGTTACCTTCCATGGCTACACCTTC.

The gene calls are TRBV7-2 and TRBJ1-2; D not resolved. V dropped 1 base and J dropped 1 base, with 7 bases sitting between them. The CDR3 is 14 amino acids. Germline loops: CDR1 SGHTA, CDR2 FQGNSA. This CDR3 is CASSLVQDNYGYTF. For the CDR3, the DNA is TGTGCCAGCAGCTTAGTCCAGGATAACTATGGCTACACCTTC.

The V call is TRBV24-1, the J call TRBJ2-5, with D possibly matching TRBD1 (6 bases). The CDR3 consists of 16 residues. CDR1 KGHDR and CDR2 SFDVKD come from the germline V gene. Trimming cost V 0 bases and J 4 bases, with 14 bases left between them. In nucleotides, the CDR3 is TGTGCCACCAGTGATTTGCCGCAGGGGCTAGGAGAGACCCAGTACTTC. It is translated as CATSDLPQGLGETQYF.

The chain employs TRBV4-1 and TRBJ1-2; D unclear. The CDR3 spans 15 residues. The V end was cut by 0 bases, the J end by 1 base, with 9 bases between. In germline, CDR1 is MGHRA, CDR2 YSYEKL. The DNA of the CDR3 is TGCGCCAGCAGCCAAGAGTGGGGAGATAACTATGGCTACACCTTC. Translating gives CASSQEWGDNYGYTF.

In regard to this clone: An end of the junction differs from the germline gene, which may be a read error. The gene calls are TRBV6-1 and TRBJ1-4; the D is unclear. This CDR3 contains 15 residues. CDR1 and CDR2 (germline): MNHNS, SASEGT. The CDR3 bases are TGTGCCAGCAGAGAAGACCGTCCAACTAATGAAAAACTGTTTTTT. Encoded protein: CASREDRPTNEKLFF.

The chain couples TRBV9 to TRBJ2-3; D call uncertain. V was cut by 1 base and J by 6 bases, with 9 bases left in between. There are 13 residues in the CDR3. Per the germline V gene, CDR1 is SGDLS and CDR2 is YYNGEE. The CDR3 sequence is CASSVLMADTQYF. The CDR3 nucleotides read TGTGCCAGCAGCGTACTCATGGCCGATACGCAGTATTTT.

The J gene is TRBJ1-3, the V gene TRBV30; no firm D call. Germline V gives CDR1 GTSNPN, CDR2 SVGIG (reference sequence). V was trimmed by 0 bases and J by 0 bases, leaving 21 bases between them. This CDR3 has 19 amino acids. The CDR3 here is CAWSVIGPWIKTSGNTIYF. The CDR3 coding sequence is TGTGCCTGGAGTGTTATAGGCCCTTGGATAAAGACCTCTGGAAACACCATATATTTT. Variable domain in full (rest from reference TRBV30 and TRBJ1-3): SQTIHQWPATLVQPVGSPLSLECTVEGTSNPNLYWYRQAAGRGLQLLFYSVGIGQISSEVPQNLSASRPQDRQFILSSKKLLLSDSGFYLCAWSVIGPWIKTSGNTIYFGEGSWLTVV.

This chain uses TRBV27 with TRBJ1-4, with D possibly being TRBD1 (6 bases). The V gene's germline CDR1 is MNHEY and CDR2 SMNVEV (reference sequence). With 10 bases removed from V and 10 bases from J, the gap between germline ends came to 22 bases. The CDR3 covers 14 residues. As DNA, the CDR3 is TGTGCCACCCAGCCCAGACCAGGGGTTGGAAAACTGTTTTTT. As protein: CATQPRPGVGKLFF.

In this sample, this clone turned up a few times. The V gene is TRBV7-9, the J gene TRBJ2-2; TRBD1 matches 7 bases. The V gene end was trimmed by 5 bases and the J gene end by 6 bases; junction bases not matched to a gene: 9. This CDR3 region has 15 residues. Germline V gives CDR1 SEHNR, CDR2 FQNEAQ (reference sequence). The CDR3 spells CASSTGTAMSGELFF. Here the CDR3 DNA reads TGTGCCAGCAGCACCGGGACAGCGATGTCCGGGGAGCTGTTTTTT.

The rearrangement joins TRBV7-9 to TRBJ2-5; D gene uncertain. The V gene lost 0 bases and the J gene lost 6 bases, with 8 bases spanning the gap. The CDR3 loop spans 13 amino acids. Germline-derived CDR1 and CDR2 are SEHNR and FQNEAQ (reference sequence). CDR3 coding DNA: TGTGCCAGCAGCTTAGCGCTTAGTCAGACCCAGTACTTC. Protein: CASSLALSQTQYF.

The chain couples TRBV28 to TRBJ1-2, with a weak D call TRBD1 (5 bases). Trimming took off 5 bases at V and 2 bases at J, with 15 bases between the two ends. Germline V gene lookup returns CDR1 MDHEN and CDR2 SYDVKM. The CDR3 extends over 15 amino acids. As DNA, the CDR3 is TGTGCCAGCAGTCCAGCGACAGCTGGCAACTATGGCTACACCTTC. Amino acid sequence: CASSPATAGNYGYTF.

This chain joins TRBV6-2 or TRBV6-3 and TRBJ2-7; D gene ambiguous. V shed 4 bases and J shed 0 bases, with 22 bases lying between them. Germline CDR1 is MNHEY and CDR2 is SVGEGT. CDR3 length equals 18 residues. The CDR3 sequence is CASSSPPGRKGLSYEQYF. The CDR3 DNA follows: TGTGCCAGCAGTTCCCCTCCGGGTCGGAAAGGCCTCTCCTACGAGCAGTACTTC.

The rearrangement joins TRBV19 to TRBJ1-5; no clear D. V was pared by 3 bases and J by 4 bases, with 7 bases between. The CDR3 contains 13 residues. Germline lookup yields CDR1 LNHDA and CDR2 SQIVND (reference sequence). In nucleotides, the CDR3 is TGTGCCAGTAGTATTATGGGGAATCAGCCCCAGCATTTT. Translating it yields CASSIMGNQPQHF. Variable domain in full (rest from reference TRBV19 and TRBJ1-5): DGGITQSPKYLFRKEGQNVTLSCEQNLNHDAMYWYRQDPGQGLRLIYYSQIVNDFQKGDIAEGYSVSREKKESFPLTVTSAQKNPTAFYLCASSIMGNQPQHFGDGTRLSIL.